A single sample is the source of the 21 T cell receptor beta chains below, sequenced in a study of CD8+ T cells in alopecia areata. It was cDNA, reverse transcribed from extracted RNA, that served as the sequencing template. Repertoires were generated with immunoSEQ multiplex PCR, while TCRdb's copy carries only in-frame clones and drops some. The table lists over 120,000 clones, around 51% of them singletons. Source: CD4+ T cells sorted from blood, taken at week 0. The receptors derive from a human donor with alopecia areata.

The sample holds a few counts of this clone. The same CDR3 also results from other DNA sequences found in this sample. The chain is built from TRBV30 and TRBJ1-1, with no clear D. V was shortened by 0 bases and J by 3 bases, with 5 bases between the two germline ends. Germline-derived CDR1 and CDR2 are GTSNPN and SVGIG (reference sequence). The CDR3 spans 12 residues. The CDR3 region has the DNA TGTGCCTGGAGTGTCTCGGACACTGAAGCTTTCTTT. Amino acids: CAWSVSDTEAFF.

This sequence joins TRBV7-9 and TRBJ2-1, with TRBD2 identical over 8 bases. Germline assignment: CDR1 SEHNR and CDR2 FQNEAQ (reference sequence). The CDR3 runs to 15 residues. After removal of 6 bases from V and 7 bases from J, the junction contained 11 bases not matched to a gene. CDR3 DNA sequence: TGTGCCAGCAGTGCTGCGGGAGGTAAGGGGAATGAGCAGTTCTTC. This gives the protein CASSAAGGKGNEQFF.

The chain has TRBV5-1 and TRBJ2-7, with 10 bases matching TRBD1. Trimming took 4 bases from V and 7 from J; bases not matched to a gene: 5. The CDR3 is made up of 13 amino acids. The germline V gene has CDR1 SGHRS and CDR2 YFSETQ. This CDR3 is CASSRQGAEEQYF. The DNA for the CDR3 is TGCGCCAGCAGCAGACAGGGGGCGGAAGAGCAGTACTTC.

V is TRBV7-2 and J is TRBJ2-2; D remains unclear. This CDR3 has 14 residues. Germline V gives CDR1 SGHTA, CDR2 FQGNSA. V was cut by 6 bases and J by 7 bases, with 15 bases left in between. The CDR3 sequence is CASSRQVLSGELFF. CDR3 nucleotide sequence: TGTGCCAGCAGTCGTCAGGTATTGAGCGGGGAGCTGTTTTTT.

This chain connects TRBV30 to TRBJ1-5; 10 bases align to TRBD1. There are 14 residues in the CDR3. From germline, CDR1 is GTSNPN and CDR2 SVGIG (reference sequence). J lost 5 bases, V lost 2 bases, and 3 bases had no gene match. The chain's CDR3 is CAWSRTGGYQPQHF. Written as DNA, the CDR3 is TGTGCCTGGAGTAGGACAGGGGGTTATCAGCCCCAGCATTTT.

The rearrangement links TRBV2 to TRBJ2-2, with D possibly TRBD2 on 5 matching bases. Deletions cut 5 bases from V and 4 bases from J, with 8 bases between. The CDR3 contains 13 residues. Germline V gene data show CDR1 as SNHLY and CDR2 as FYNNEI. In DNA form, the CDR3 reads TGTGCCAGCAGTAGGGAGTTCACCGGGGAGCTGTTTTTT. Protein product: CASSREFTGELFF. The variable domain in full, completed from reference TRBV2 and TRBJ2-2, reads EPEVTQTPSHQVTQMGQEVILRCVPISNHLYFYWYRQILGQKVEFLVSFYNNEISEKSEIFDDQFSVERPDGSNFTLKIRSTKLEDSAMYFCASSREFTGELFFGEGSRLTVL.

V gene TRBV29-1 combines with J gene TRBJ1-2, with 8 bases matching TRBD1. The V segment lost 3 bases and the J segment 6 bases; nucleotides outside the gene matches: 9. The CDR3 runs to 14 residues. The germline CDR1 and CDR2 sequences are SQVTM and ANQGSEA. CDR3: CSVDRQGARNGYTF. CDR3 DNA sequence: TGCAGCGTTGATCGGCAGGGGGCTAGAAATGGCTACACCTTC.

This clone was found once. CDR3 sequence: CASSSGGRETQYF. CDR3 coding DNA: TGCGCCAGCAGCTCAGGGGGCCGGGAGACCCAGTACTTC. The V call is TRBV5-1, the J call TRBJ2-5; TRBD1 matches at 8 bases. This CDR3 has 13 residues. Germline assignment: CDR1 SGHRS and CDR2 YFSETQ. After removal of 3 bases from V and 5 bases from J, the junction contained 3 bases not matched to a gene.

This chain uses TRBV11-3 with TRBJ2-1; D ambiguous. CDR1 is SGHNT and CDR2 is YENEEA in the germline V gene. Between the trimmed V and J ends, which lost 1 base and 9 bases, there was a span of 10 bases. The CDR3 loop spans 13 amino acids. In nucleotides, the CDR3 is TGTGCCAGCAGCTTAGGGGCCGTGGGTGAGCAGTTCTTC. Encoded protein: CASSLGAVGEQFF.

The chain carries TRBV5-4 and TRBJ2-3; D gene uncertain. The CDR3 sequence is 15 residues long. Germline values: CDR1 SGHNT, CDR2 YYREEE (reference sequence). Trimming left V 1 base short and J 3 bases short, with 12 bases between. CDR3 region: CASSLISAWTDTQYF. CDR3 sequence (DNA): TGTGCCAGCAGCTTGATATCTGCTTGGACAGATACGCAGTATTTT.

The CDR3 spells CATSGDSYGYTF. For the CDR3, the DNA is TGTGCCACCAGCGGGGACAGCTATGGCTACACCTTC. This chain connects TRBV15 to TRBJ1-2; 7 nucleotides line up with TRBD1. V lost 5 bases, J lost 4 bases, and 1 base stayed unmatched. CDR3 length equals 12 residues. Germline V gene lookup returns CDR1 LNHNV and CDR2 YYDKDF (reference sequence).

The chain links TRBV28 to TRBJ2-3; D gene unclear. In germline, CDR1 is MDHEN, CDR2 SYDVKM. V shed 6 bases and J shed 4 bases, with 11 bases lying between them. CDR3 length: 13 residues. The CDR3 sequence: CASSSVPSDTQYF. DNA for the CDR3: TGTGCCAGCAGCTCAGTCCCATCAGATACGCAGTATTTT.

The chain has TRBV18 and TRBJ2-7, with 13 bases matching TRBD2. The CDR3 length is 15 residues. V gave up 6 bases and J gave up 2 bases; unmatched junction bases: 4. Germline V gene lookup returns CDR1 KGHSH and CDR2 LQKENI. The CDR3 DNA sequence: TGTGCCAGCTCGCGGACTAGCGGGAGCACCTACGAGCAGTACTTC. Translation: CASSRTSGSTYEQYF.

V and J are TRBV28 and TRBJ2-7, with D possibly matching TRBD1 (6 bases). Germline V CDR1 and CDR2: MDHEN, SYDVKM. This CDR3 has 16 amino acids. Trimming removed 4 bases from V and 3 bases from J, with 19 bases in between. In nucleotides, the CDR3 is TGTGCCAGCAGTTCCCCAGGGGAGAAGATTTACTACGAGCAGTACTTC. It encodes CASSSPGEKIYYEQYF.

This clone was observed a few times. The V gene is TRBV4-3, the J gene TRBJ2-3; no reliable D call. Germline assignment: CDR1 LGHNA and CDR2 YSLEER. V gave up 1 base and J gave up 11 bases, with 10 bases separating them. The CDR3 loop spans 12 amino acids. CDR3 loop: CASSQVGGMQYF. The CDR3 DNA reads TGCGCCAGCAGCCAAGTCGGTGGGATGCAGTATTTT.

The chain employs TRBV30 and TRBJ2-3; D ambiguous. In germline, CDR1 is GTSNPN, CDR2 SVGIG (reference sequence). This CDR3 spans 12 amino acids. Trimming cost V 4 bases and J 3 bases, with 8 bases left between them. The chain's CDR3 is CAWIGPTDTQYF. For the CDR3, the DNA is TGTGCCTGGATAGGACCTACAGATACGCAGTATTTT. Together with reference TRBV30 and TRBJ2-3, the CDR3 gives the full variable domain: SQTIHQWPATLVQPVGSPLSLECTVEGTSNPNLYWYRQAAGRGLQLLFYSVGIGQISSEVPQNLSASRPQDRQFILSSKKLLLSDSGFYLCAWIGPTDTQYFGPGTRLTVL.

The V gene is TRBV6-5, the J gene TRBJ1-1, with 11 nucleotides matching TRBD1. V gave up 6 bases and J gave up 1 base; unmatched junction bases: 4. The CDR3 spans 15 residues. Germline lookup yields CDR1 MNHEY and CDR2 SVGAGI. The DNA of the CDR3 is TGTGCCAGCAGCAGGGACAGGGGGGAGAACACTGAAGCTTTCTTT. Its protein product is CASSRDRGENTEAFF.

This clone was seen only a few times. The V call is TRBV27, the J call TRBJ1-4, with D unresolved. Trimming removed 10 bases from V and 0 bases from J, with 15 bases in between. Germline V gene lookup returns CDR1 MNHEY and CDR2 SMNVEV (reference sequence). The CDR3 is made up of 15 amino acids. Here the CDR3 reads CATKRTGATNEKLFF. CDR3 coding DNA: TGTGCCACAAAGAGGACGGGAGCAACTAATGAAAAACTGTTTTTT. Full variable domain (rest looked up from reference TRBV27 and TRBJ1-4): EAQVTQNPRYLITVTGKKLTVTCSQNMNHEYMSWYRQDPGLGLRQIYYSMNVEVTDKGDVPEGYKVSRKEKRNFPLILESPSPNQTSLYFCATKRTGATNEKLFFGSGTQLSVL.

J is TRBJ1-1 and V is TRBV30; D not resolved. Germline CDR1 is GTSNPN and CDR2 is SVGIG (reference sequence). There are 12 residues in the CDR3. With 3 bases removed from V and 6 bases from J, the gap between germline ends came to 11 bases. The CDR3 sequence is CAWRGNNAEAFF. CDR3 nucleotides: TGTGCCTGGAGGGGTAATAACGCTGAAGCTTTCTTT.

This clone showed up just a few times. The CDR3 loop reads CASSRGQGAAEGYTF. The DNA for the CDR3 is TGTGCCAGCAGCCGGGGACAGGGGGCGGCGGAAGGCTACACCTTC. The chain uses TRBV6-6 and TRBJ1-2, with 12 bases aligning to TRBD1. J lost 8 bases, V lost 6 bases, and 10 bases had no gene match. The germline V gene encodes CDR1 MNHNY and CDR2 SVGAGI (reference sequence). CDR3 length: 15 amino acids.

This clone has more than one count but fewer than ten. The chain couples TRBV4-3 to TRBJ2-2; D gene unclear. CDR1 is LGHNA, CDR2 YSLEER, per germline. V lost 2 bases and J lost 2, with 9 bases in between. The CDR3 has 15 residues. The CDR3 is CASSQRLANTGELFF. CDR3 DNA sequence: TGCGCCAGCAGCCAAAGACTTGCAAACACCGGGGAGCTGTTTTTT.